These 24 T cell receptor beta chains were all obtained from the same sample, sequenced in a study of blood T cells in healthy people across ages. Using a J-beta primer mix together with a sample-barcoded 5' primer, a second PCR was run for about 6 to 12 cycles. MiXCR, applied by TCRdb to the 5' RACE reads, yields one record per CDR3 protein. Of about 1,800,000 distinct CDR3 sequences listed, approximately 30% were seen once; the top ten hold 7.7%. The sequenced material came from blood. The source is a young woman in good health.

This clonotype was picked up many times. V is TRBV7-2 and J is TRBJ2-7; the D gene is possibly TRBD2 (5 bases). This CDR3 has 14 residues. Looked up from germline, CDR1 is SGHTA and CDR2 is FQGNSA. Trimming shortened V by 1 base and J by 4 bases, and 11 bases separated the two germline ends. CDR3 nucleotide sequence: TGTGCCAGCAGCTTAGGTACGGCGGGTTACGAGCAGTACTTC. It specifies CASSLGTAGYEQYF.

This clonotype was observed at least ten times. This chain links TRBV7-2 with TRBJ2-5; D might be TRBD2 (6 bases). This CDR3 region has 14 residues. V shed 1 base and J shed 5 bases, with 11 bases lying between them. Germline-derived CDR1 and CDR2 are SGHTA and FQGNSA. The CDR3 DNA reads TGTGCCAGCAGCTTAGTGCCGGAGGGGGAGACCCAGTACTTC. This codes for CASSLVPEGETQYF.

There are a few counts of this clonotype. The chain recombines TRBV6-2 or TRBV6-3 with TRBJ2-5, with a possible D match to TRBD2 (5 bases). Between the trimmed V and J ends, which lost 4 bases and 5 bases, there was a span of 14 bases. The CDR3 runs 14 residues. Germline-derived CDR1 and CDR2 are MNHEY and SVGEGT. The CDR3, as DNA: TGTGCCAGCAGTTCGGGATCCCGGCGGGAGACCCAGTACTTC. Translated: CASSSGSRRETQYF.

The rearrangement joins TRBV12-3 or TRBV12-4 to TRBJ2-5; 10 nucleotides agree with TRBD2. This CDR3 has 15 residues. V lost 6 bases to trimming and J lost 3 bases; unmatched junction nucleotides: 7. The CDR3 coding sequence is TGTGCCAGCAGGAGTACTAGCGGGGACGAAGAGACCCAGTACTTC. This translates into CASRSTSGDEETQYF.

This sequence joins TRBV12-3 or TRBV12-4 and TRBJ1-1; D perhaps matches TRBD1 (6 bases). V lost 1 base to trimming and J lost 11 bases, with 14 bases between them. The CDR3 spans 13 residues. The CDR3 region is CASSLEGGGDAFF. In DNA form, the CDR3 reads TGTGCCAGCAGTTTAGAAGGGGGGGGGGATGCTTTCTTT.

V gene TRBV20-1 combines with J gene TRBJ1-1; D possibly corresponds to TRBD1 (5 bases). Trimming took 5 bases from V and 1 from J, leaving 14 bases between them. The CDR3 covers 14 residues. The germline V gene has CDR1 DFQATT and CDR2 SNEGSKA (reference sequence). In DNA form, the CDR3 reads TGCAGTGCTGGATCTGGGGGTTGGAACACTGAAGCTTTCTTT. It specifies CSAGSGGWNTEAFF.

About this clonotype itself: At one end, the junction sequence differs from germline, possibly due to a read error. The V gene is TRBV7-6, the J gene TRBJ1-5; D gene ambiguous. The CDR3 length is 13 residues. CDR1 and CDR2 from the germline V gene are SGHVS and FNYEAQ. CDR3 coding DNA: TGTACCAGCAGCTTAGAAAGCAATCAGCCCCAGCATTTT. This translates into CTSSLESNQPQHF.

This clonotype was observed a few times. J is TRBJ1-2 and V is TRBV7-2; a weak D match, TRBD1 (5 bases). Per germline, CDR1 SGHTA and CDR2 FQGNSA. V was cut by 5 bases and J by 8 bases, with 18 bases left in between. The CDR3 spans 14 residues. The CDR3 DNA is TGTGCCAGCAGCGGGAACGGGGGGATCGGAGGCTACACCTTC. Its protein product is CASSGNGGIGGYTF.

The rearrangement uses TRBV27 and TRBJ2-1, with D possibly TRBD1 on 7 matching bases. The V end was cut by 3 bases, the J end by 9 bases, with 21 bases between. Germline CDR1 reads MNHEY; CDR2 reads SMNVEV (reference sequence). The CDR3 has 16 amino acids. CDR3 sequence reads: CASSFSDRLRGGEQFF. The CDR3, as DNA: TGTGCCAGCAGTTTTTCGGACAGGTTGAGGGGAGGTGAGCAGTTCTTC.

Concerning this clonotype: The junction and the germline gene differ at one end; a read error may be behind it. The rearrangement links TRBV4-2 to TRBJ2-5, with D unclear. CDR3 length: 15 residues. The germline V gene encodes CDR1 LGHNA and CDR2 YNFKEQ. The CDR3, as DNA: TGTGTCAGCAGCCAAGAAACCTCAGCAGCAGAGACCCAGTACTTC. Translating it yields CVSSQETSAAETQYF.

The genes are TRBV29-1 and TRBJ1-1, with D unclear. Germline V gene data show CDR1 as SQVTM and CDR2 as ANQGSEA. CDR3 length: 16 amino acids. V lost 8 bases to trimming and J lost 2 bases, with 24 bases between them. The CDR3, as DNA: TGCAGCCCGACTGGGCTGCCTGGGGAGTATAACACTGAAGCTTTCTTT. This gives the protein CSPTGLPGEYNTEAFF. Drawing the rest from reference TRBV29-1 and TRBJ1-1, the complete variable domain is SAVISQKPSRDICQRGTSLTIQCQVDSQVTMMFWYRQQPGQSLTLIATANQGSEATYESGFVIDKFPISRPNLTFSTLTVSNMSPEDSSIYLCSPTGLPGEYNTEAFFGQGTRLTVV.

This clonotype was seen a few times. The rearrangement uses TRBV2 and TRBJ1-5; D is unclear. Trimming took off 4 bases at V and 0 bases at J, with 16 bases between the two ends. Germline V gives CDR1 SNHLY, CDR2 FYNNEI. This CDR3 comprises 17 residues. CDR3 sequence: CASSADKLTDSNQPQHF. In DNA form, the CDR3 reads TGTGCCAGCAGTGCCGACAAACTAACCGATAGCAATCAGCCCCAGCATTTT.

Only a few counts were recorded for this clonotype. This chain uses TRBV12-3 or TRBV12-4 with TRBJ1-2; 7 bases map to TRBD1. The V segment lost 8 bases and the J segment 5 bases; nucleotides outside the gene matches: 11. This CDR3 contains 14 residues. CDR3 bases: TGTGCCAGCGGATTTGGGACAGTCTTATATGGCTACACCTTC. It codes for CASGFGTVLYGYTF.

This clonotype turned up a few times. The chain employs TRBV7-2 and TRBJ1-4, with 7 bases identical to TRBD1. The CDR3 totals 16 residues. The germline V gene has CDR1 SGHTA and CDR2 FQGNSA. J lost 4 bases, V lost 0 bases, and 5 bases had no gene match. The chain's CDR3 is CASSLAGQAGNEKLFF. CDR3 sequence (DNA): TGTGCCAGCAGCTTAGCTGGACAGGCGGGTAATGAAAAACTGTTTTTT.

This clonotype was recorded many times. CDR3 DNA sequence: TGTGCCAGCAGCCAAGATCGCAGCGGGAGGTTCTCCTACGAGCAGTACTTC. Amino acid sequence: CASSQDRSGRFSYEQYF. The rearrangement uses TRBV3-1 and TRBJ2-7; 9 bases line up with TRBD2. The CDR3 runs to 17 residues. The trim removed 0 bases at V and 0 bases at J, leaving 6 bases unmatched. From germline, CDR1 is LGHDT and CDR2 YNNKEL (reference sequence).

For this clonotype: One end of the junction varies from germline; a read error may be responsible. The chain couples TRBV29-1 to TRBJ1-1, with no clear D. CDR1 and CDR2 from the germline V gene are SQVTM and ANQGSEA. The CDR3 length is 14 residues. CDR3 DNA: TGCAGCGATATGTTAGGCGCGGGGAACACTGAAGTTTTCTTT. It is translated as CSDMLGAGNTEVFF.

The V and J genes are TRBV20-1 and TRBJ2-1, with 8 bases matching TRBD2. The CDR3 has 17 amino acids. Trimming took 3 bases from V and 2 from J; bases not matched to a gene: 12. Germline V gene sequence: CDR1 DFQATT, CDR2 SNEGSKA (reference sequence). CDR3 region: CSASRPTAGAAYNEQFF. The CDR3 DNA is TGCAGTGCTAGTCGTCCCACAGCGGGGGCCGCCTACAATGAGCAGTTCTTC.

CDR3 bases: TGTGCCAGCAGCTTAGTCAAAAAGACAGGGGACCCCAACACCGGGGAGCTGTTTTTT. It is translated as CASSLVKKTGDPNTGELFF. The V and J genes are TRBV7-9 and TRBJ2-2, with TRBD1 identical over 8 bases. The germline V gene encodes CDR1 SEHNR and CDR2 FQNEAQ (reference sequence). This CDR3 has 19 residues. The V segment lost 1 base and the J segment 2 bases; nucleotides outside the gene matches: 12. Supplemented by reference TRBV7-9 and TRBJ2-2, the full variable domain reads DTGVSQNPRHKITKRGQNVTFRCDPISEHNRLYWYRQTLGQGPEFLTYFQNEAQLEKSRLLSDRFSAERPKGSFSTLEIQRTEQGDSAMYLCASSLVKKTGDPNTGELFFGEGSRLTVL.

This clonotype was observed a handful of times. The rearrangement joins TRBV10-3 to TRBJ2-5; D possibly corresponds to TRBD1 (6 bases). Germline V gene sequence: CDR1 ENHRY, CDR2 SYGVKD. V dropped 6 bases and J dropped 3 bases, with 11 bases sitting between them. This CDR3 spans 13 amino acids. The CDR3 loop is CAISGTREETQYF. CDR3 bases: TGTGCCATCAGCGGGACAAGGGAAGAGACCCAGTACTTC.

The chain is built from TRBV7-3 and TRBJ2-1; the match to TRBD1 covers 10 bases. Germline V lookup: CDR1 SGHTA, CDR2 FQGTGA. V was clipped by 5 bases and J by 10 bases; unmatched bases: 11. The CDR3 is made up of 15 amino acids. For the CDR3, the DNA is TGTGCCAGCAGCAAGGGACAGGGGTCTCTCTACGAGCAGTTCTTC. Protein sequence: CASSKGQGSLYEQFF.

The V gene is TRBV7-2, the J gene TRBJ1-2, with D possibly being TRBD1 (6 bases). This CDR3 is built from 13 residues. V was cut by 6 bases and J by 7 bases, with 15 bases left in between. CDR1 is SGHTA, CDR2 FQGNSA, per germline. CDR3 protein: CASRTTGRSGYTF. In DNA form, the CDR3 reads TGTGCCAGCAGGACTACAGGGAGATCTGGCTACACCTTC.

This clonotype was observed a handful of times. For the CDR3, the DNA is TGTGCCAGCAGGCGAACAGGGCTGGGGTCCTACGAGCAGTACTTC. Residues: CASRRTGLGSYEQYF. V gene TRBV12-3 or TRBV12-4 combines with J gene TRBJ2-7, with D perhaps matching TRBD1 (6 bases). The germline V and J ends were trimmed by 6 bases and 1 base, with 16 bases remaining between them. This CDR3 has 15 residues.

The rearrangement joins TRBV7-2 to TRBJ2-3; TRBD1 matches at 7 bases. Germline loops: CDR1 SGHTA, CDR2 FQGNSA. The V and J ends lost 4 bases and 5 bases, in that order; junction bases with no gene match: 0. The CDR3 covers 12 residues. CDR3 coding DNA: TGTGCCAGCAGCTGGGACAGAGATACGCAGTATTTT. It specifies CASSWDRDTQYF.

This clonotype came up many times. The chain links TRBV5-1 to TRBJ1-5, with a tentative D call TRBD1 (5 bases). Germline CDR1 is SGHRS and CDR2 is YFSETQ. The CDR3 extends over 13 amino acids. V was cut by 4 bases and J by 4 bases, with 9 bases left in between. DNA for the CDR3: TGCGCCAGCAGCCCCCAGGGAAATCAGCCCCAGCATTTT. It translates to CASSPQGNQPQHF.